These T cell receptor beta chains were read from a single sample in a study of beta chain features in type 1 diabetes. Profiled with immunoSEQ multiplex PCR; TCRdb holds only in-frame clones, not every one. The sample lists fewer than 350,000 clones, roughly a fifth occurring once. Material for sequencing was naive CD4+ T cells from blood. Every receptor here comes from a woman aged 18-29 years in good health. Each CDR3 is given with its conserved first and last residue. Fields, in order: J gene, D gene, V gene, clone size, CDR3 protein, CDR3 DNA. D genes are given only for firm matches. A clone size is listed for some rows: how often the clone was seen (once, few, many), or a class if it is expanded.

J: TRBJ1-5
D: NA
V: TRBV19
size: NA
CDR3: CASSIGVWRGNSNQPQHF
DNA: TGTGCCAGTAGTATTGGGGTTTGGAGGGGCAATAGCAATCAGCCCCAGCATTTT

J: TRBJ2-5
D: NA
V: TRBV29-1
size: few
CDR3: CSVDHQAQETQYF
DNA: TGCAGCGTTGATCACCAGGCCCAAGAGACCCAGTACTTC

J: TRBJ2-1
D: TRBD1
V: TRBV6-5
size: NA
CDR3: CASSSRTGYNEQFF
DNA: TGTGCCAGCAGTTCCAGGACAGGGTACAATGAGCAGTTCTTC

J: TRBJ2-6
D: NA
V: TRBV6-6
size: NA
CDR3: CASQMGPGANVLTF
DNA: TGTGCCAGTCAGATGGGGCCCGGGGCCAACGTCCTGACTTTC

J: TRBJ1-1
D: TRBD1
V: TRBV4-1
size: NA
CDR3: CASRWTGNTEAFF
DNA: TGCGCCAGCAGATGGACAGGGAACACTGAAGCTTTCTTT

J: TRBJ1-5
D: NA
V: TRBV7-9
size: NA
CDR3: CASSSNTVYQPQHF
DNA: TGTGCCAGCAGCTCCAACACCGTGTATCAGCCCCAGCATTTT

J: TRBJ2-1
D: TRBD2
V: TRBV9
size: NA
CDR3: CASSPGTSGGYNEQFF
DNA: TGTGCCAGCAGCCCAGGGACTAGCGGGGGGTACAATGAGCAGTTCTTC

J: TRBJ1-2
D: NA
V: TRBV28
size: NA
CDR3: CASSFTSQGQGYTF
DNA: TGTGCCAGCAGTTTTACATCCCAGGGTCAAGGCTACACCTTC

J: TRBJ1-6
D: TRBD1
V: TRBV18
size: NA
CDR3: CASSPRTGNSPLHF
DNA: TGTGCCAGCTCACCCCGGACAGGGAATTCACCCCTCCACTTT

J: TRBJ2-2
D: NA
V: TRBV19
size: NA
CDR3: CASSLLEVHGELFF
DNA: TGTGCCAGTAGTCTTTTAGAAGTCCACGGGGAGCTGTTTTTT

J: TRBJ2-7
D: TRBD2
V: TRBV7-9
size: NA
CDR3: CASSPGLAGAYEQYF
DNA: TGTGCCAGCAGCCCCGGACTAGCGGGCGCATACGAGCAGTACTTC

J: TRBJ2-1
D: TRBD2
V: TRBV11-3
size: NA
CDR3: CASSLVLAGGIYNEQFF
DNA: TGTGCCAGCAGCTTAGTACTAGCGGGAGGGATATACAATGAGCAGTTCTTC

J: TRBJ2-2
D: NA
V: TRBV5-4
size: few
CDR3: CASSSNSNTGELFF
DNA: TGTGCCAGCAGCTCCAACTCGAACACCGGGGAGCTGTTTTTT

J: TRBJ1-2
D: NA
V: TRBV9
size: NA
CDR3: CASSVDPVPNYGYTF
DNA: TGTGCCAGCAGCGTAGATCCCGTCCCTAACTATGGCTACACCTTC

J: TRBJ2-7
D: TRBD1
V: TRBV6-1
size: NA
CDR3: CASSGRDREEQYF
DNA: TGTGCCAGCAGTGGAAGGGACAGGGAAGAGCAGTACTTC

J: TRBJ2-7
D: TRBD2
V: TRBV9
size: NA
CDR3: CASSVGGTSGIYEQYF
DNA: TGTGCCAGCAGCGTAGGGGGGACTAGCGGGATATACGAGCAGTACTTC

J: TRBJ1-4
D: NA
V: TRBV5-1
size: few
CDR3: CASSFGPSGEKLFF
DNA: TGCGCCAGCAGCTTCGGCCCTTCGGGGGAAAAACTGTTTTTT

J: TRBJ1-2
D: TRBD1
V: TRBV18
size: few
CDR3: CASSAGTGLRYGYTF
DNA: TGTGCCAGCTCAGCCGGGACAGGCCTGCGCTATGGCTACACCTTC

J: TRBJ2-1
D: NA
V: TRBV7-2
size: NA
CDR3: CASSLNGGSSYNEQFF
DNA: TGTGCCAGCAGCTTAAACGGTGGGAGCTCCTACAATGAGCAGTTCTTC

J: TRBJ2-5
D: TRBD1
V: TRBV5-1
size: NA
CDR3: CASKTGTAQETQYF
DNA: TGCGCCAGCAAAACCGGGACAGCCCAAGAGACCCAGTACTTC

J: TRBJ2-2
D: NA
V: TRBV5-1
size: few
CDR3: CASKRDTGELFF
DNA: TGCGCCAGCAAGAGGGACACCGGGGAGCTGTTTTTT

J: TRBJ2-5
D: NA
V: TRBV4-3
size: few
CDR3: CASSQDRIGEQTQYF
DNA: TGCGCCAGCAGCCAAGATCGTATCGGGGAGCAGACCCAGTACTTC

J: TRBJ2-3
D: TRBD1
V: TRBV19
size: few
CDR3: CASSRRDRRTDTQYF
DNA: TGTGCCAGTAGTAGGAGGGACAGGCGCACAGATACGCAGTATTTT

J: TRBJ1-2
D: NA
V: TRBV11-2
size: few
CDR3: CASSSDRRYYGYTF
DNA: TGTGCCAGCAGCTCAGACAGGCGTTACTATGGCTACACCTTC

J: TRBJ2-7
D: TRBD2
V: TRBV2
size: NA
CDR3: CASSEPRTGGTYEQYF
DNA: TGTGCCAGCAGTGAACCCAGAACGGGGGGTACCTACGAGCAGTACTTC

J: TRBJ2-5
D: NA
V: TRBV27
size: few
CDR3: CASSLLEGPQETQYF
DNA: TGTGCCAGCAGTTTACTTGAGGGCCCGCAAGAGACCCAGTACTTC

J: TRBJ2-3
D: NA
V: TRBV6-6
size: few
CDR3: CASTTRQFGTDTQYF
DNA: TGTGCCAGCACGACGCGACAGTTCGGCACAGATACGCAGTATTTT

J: TRBJ2-7
D: NA
V: TRBV30
size: NA
CDR3: CAWTGGRTSYEQYF
DNA: TGTGCCTGGACGGGGGGCAGGACCTCCTACGAGCAGTACTTC

J: TRBJ2-1
D: TRBD2
V: TRBV7-2
size: NA
CDR3: CASSPVLLADYNEQFF
DNA: TGTGCCAGCAGCCCGGTGCTACTAGCGGATTACAATGAGCAGTTCTTC